A single sample gave rise to the 7 T cell receptor beta chains below, sequenced in a study of cytomegalovirus exposure and HLA in healthy donors. Both 60 Vbeta primers and 13 Jbeta primers went into the PCR. Sequencing was performed with immunoSEQ multiplex PCR; in TCRdb, only in-frame clones are kept and a portion is missing. The table lists some 120,000 clones, roughly 74% of them singletons. Sequencing was done on a sample of PBMCs. The receptors shown here come from a middle-aged man in good health and CMV-seropositive.

This clone was detected only once. The chain joins TRBV2 to TRBJ2-3; 7 bases fit TRBD2. The CDR3 is made up of 13 amino acids. Germline CDR1 reads SNHLY; CDR2 reads FYNNEI. Trimming took 8 bases from V and 0 from J; bases not matched to a gene: 2. The CDR3 loop reads CASVAGSTDTQYF. CDR3 sequence (DNA): TGTGCCAGCGTAGCGGGCAGCACAGATACGCAGTATTTT.

Only a few counts were recorded for this clone. The chain joins TRBV19 to TRBJ1-5; no clear D gene. Germline values: CDR1 LNHDA, CDR2 SQIVND (reference sequence). Trimming removed 3 bases from V and 5 bases from J, with 14 bases in between. The CDR3 covers 15 residues. The CDR3 nucleotides are TGTGCCAGTAGTATCAAGCCCCGATCCCATCAGCCCCAGCATTTT. Protein product: CASSIKPRSHQPQHF.

The chain couples TRBV6-6 to TRBJ1-4, with 8 bases identical to TRBD1. CDR3 size: 14 residues. Germline CDR1 and CDR2: MNHNY and SVGAGI (reference sequence). V shed 2 bases and J 5 bases; nucleotides not matched to a gene: 1. CDR3 DNA: TGTGCCAGCAGTTACGGACAGGGAAATGAAAAACTGTTTTTT. Its protein is CASSYGQGNEKLFF.

This chain uses TRBV27 with TRBJ1-2; perhaps TRBD1 as D (6 bases). Germline CDR1 and CDR2: MNHEY and SMNVEV (reference sequence). V lost 4 bases to trimming and J lost 8 bases, with 14 bases between them. The CDR3 is made up of 13 amino acids. CDR3 nucleotide sequence: TGTGCCAGCAGTTCGGACACAGGGTGCGGCTACACCTTC. Protein: CASSSDTGCGYTF.

The J gene is TRBJ2-4, the V gene TRBV11-2; TRBD1 matches at 9 bases. Trimming took 9 bases from V and 10 from J; bases not matched to a gene: 16. The CDR3 sequence is 15 residues long. Germline loops: CDR1 SGHAT, CDR2 FQNNGV. CDR3 sequence (DNA): TGTGCCAGTAACTTGGGGGGACAGGGAATAGGTATTCAGTACTTC. Protein: CASNLGGQGIGIQYF.

The gene calls are TRBV10-1 and TRBJ2-2; D ambiguous. This CDR3 spans 13 amino acids. V lost 4 bases and J 8 bases, leaving 11 bases between the germline ends. Germline-derived CDR1 and CDR2 are WNHNN and SYGVQD (reference sequence). CDR3 bases: TGCGCCAGCAGTGCCGCTACGTCTGGGGAGCTGTTTTTT. Protein product: CASSAATSGELFF.

The J gene is TRBJ1-1, the V gene TRBV28, with D maybe TRBD1 (6 bases). This CDR3 has 14 residues. From germline, CDR1 is MDHEN and CDR2 SYDVKM. Trimming pared 2 bases from V and 0 bases from J, leaving 7 bases between. CDR3 coding DNA: TGTGCCAGCAGTTTAAACAGGGTGAACACTGAAGCTTTCTTT. Its translation: CASSLNRVNTEAFF.